This record looks at one TCR beta chain sequence and its context. Sequenced by immunoSEQ multiplex PCR; TCRdb stores in-frame clones only, minus some. The sample lists fewer than 300,000 clones, over 80% occurring once. The sample comes from a study of blood T cell repertoires in COVID-19. Trimming stripped 0 bases from V and 3 bases from J, with 12 bases between. The germline V gene encodes CDR1 SGHRS and CDR2 YFSETQ. The CDR3 has 15 amino acids. The chain recombines TRBV5-1 with TRBJ2-5; D remains unclear. Input material: peripheral blood. The TCR comes from a woman aged 45-65 years with COVID-19, enrolled during active disease. CDR3 residues: CASSLAPQRKETQYF. The CDR3 DNA follows: TGCGCCAGCAGCTTGGCCCCCCAGCGAAAAGAGACCCAGTACTTC.